This TCR beta chain was recorded in a study of shared clonotypes between healthy human individuals. Study-level results: Among donors, the sharing of clonotypes was expected to be influenced by sequencing depth.

Of note for this clone: Antigen specificity is unknown.

V lost 10 bases, J lost 0 bases, and 16 bases lay in between. Germline V gene data show CDR1 as MNHNS and CDR2 as SASEGT. The CDR3 loop spans 15 amino acids. Execution of the assay was at deep level. Using immunoSEQ multiplex PCR, the repertoire was profiled, and TCRdb retains in-frame clones only, with some absent. The table lists roughly 1,500,000 clones, less than 99% of them singletons. Sequenced sample: naive CD4+ T cells sorted from blood. Sample subset: CD45RA+ positively selected. This chain connects TRBV6-1 to TRBJ2-1, with D possibly matching TRBD2 (6 bases). This sequence originates from a man aged 25 to 45 in good health. The CDR3: CATSPGGNSYNEQFF. The CDR3 DNA reads TGTGCCACCTCACCAGGCGGGAACTCCTACAATGAGCAGTTCTTC.